This TCR beta chain appears in the sequencing data of a study of T-cell memory formation after mild COVID-19. V shed 5 bases, J shed 7 bases, and the junction held 8 bases outside the gene matches. The CDR3 totals 16 residues. The germline V gene encodes CDR1 SGHVS and CDR2 FNYEAQ. TCRdb redid the calling of the 5' RACE reads with MiXCR, one entry per CDR3 protein. The repertoire has hundreds of thousands of distinct CDR3 sequences, over 7% of them found once; the top ten carry 22%. The sample comprised PBMCs or a T cell subset sorted from them (not recorded which). This TCR was sampled from a man aged 18 to 30 who had mild COVID-19 (a few samples of this study predate the infection). Cell type and time point are not known. The V gene is TRBV7-6, the J gene TRBJ2-3; 14 nucleotides line up with TRBD2. The CDR3: CASSPGTSGGPNTQYF. DNA of the CDR3: TGTGCCAGCAGCCCCGGGACTAGCGGGGGCCCCAATACGCAGTATTTT.